A single sample is the source of the 18 T cell receptor beta chains below, sequenced in a study of OX40 agonist ivuxolimab in advanced cancers. TCRdb's table, derived via immunoSEQ multiplex PCR, lists solely in-frame clones and lacks some. The repertoire consists of approximately 82,000 clones, with 88% occurring once and the leading ten covering 4.1%. Sequences were derived from CD4+ or CD8+ T cells sorted from blood, sampled in a trial of the OX40 agonist ivuxolimab. Source of these receptors: an adult with an advanced solid tumor such as melanoma, head and neck, liver or kidney cancer.

J is TRBJ2-7 and V is TRBV10-2; D not certain. This CDR3 contains 17 residues. Germline CDR1 WSHSY, CDR2 SAAADI. Trimming took off 8 bases at V and 0 bases at J, with 23 bases between the two ends. The CDR3 DNA is TGCGCCAGCGAGACTGGAACTAAGGAGATGAGCTCCTACGAGCAGTACTTC. Translated, it gives CASETGTKEMSSYEQYF.

V usage is TRBV30 and J usage is TRBJ2-1; D gene unclear. Germline loops: CDR1 GTSNPN, CDR2 SVGIG (reference sequence). The CDR3 extends over 14 amino acids. Trimming removed 2 bases from V and 7 bases from J, with 15 bases in between. CDR3 DNA: TGTGCCTGGAGTCCCATGGTGGGGTATAATGAGCAGTTCTTC. This gives the protein CAWSPMVGYNEQFF.

The chain carries TRBV18 and TRBJ2-3, with D perhaps TRBD1 (6 bases). Germline-derived CDR1 and CDR2 are KGHSH and LQKENI. V lost 0 bases to trimming and J lost 0 bases, with 10 bases between them. The CDR3 consists of 16 residues. CDR3 bases: TGTGCCAGCTCACCACCGAAGGACAGTAGCACAGATACGCAGTATTTT. Translated: CASSPPKDSSTDTQYF.

The rearrangement links TRBV19 to TRBJ2-1, with TRBD2 identical over 7 bases. Germline lookup yields CDR1 LNHDA and CDR2 SQIVND (reference sequence). The length of the CDR3 is 16 residues. Unmatched junction bases numbered 13, after V lost 3 bases and J lost 8 bases. The CDR3 DNA is TGTGCCAGTAGTATCTATAGCGGGTCCGCCGACGATGAGCAGTTCTTC. Translating it yields CASSIYSGSADDEQFF.

The chain recombines TRBV11-2 with TRBJ1-6; D is undetermined. CDR1 and CDR2 (germline): SGHAT, FQNNGV. The V and J ends lost 4 bases and 5 bases respectively, with 15 bases between them. This CDR3 has 16 residues. As DNA, the CDR3 is TGTGCCAGCAGCTCCAACACCCGCTCGGATAATTCACCCCTCCACTTT. Its protein is CASSSNTRSDNSPLHF.

This clone has more than one count but fewer than ten. V usage is TRBV15 and J usage is TRBJ1-5; the D is unclear. The CDR3 consists of 14 residues. Trimming left V 1 base short and J 4 bases short, with 8 bases between. Germline CDR1 is LNHNV and CDR2 is YYDKDF (reference sequence). Written as DNA, the CDR3 is TGTGCCACCAGCAGAGGCAGAGGGAATCAGCCCCAGCATTTT. This sequence encodes CATSRGRGNQPQHF. Combining the CDR3 with reference TRBV15 and TRBJ1-5 gives the whole variable domain DAMVIQNPRYQVTQFGKPVTLSCSQTLNHNVMYWYQQKSSQAPKLLFHYYDKDFNNEADTPDNFQSRRPNTSFCFLDIRSPGLGDTAMYLCATSRGRGNQPQHFGDGTRLSIL.

The chain has TRBV5-6 and TRBJ1-1; D remains ambiguous. The length of the CDR3 is 14 residues. Trimming shortened V by 4 bases and J by 1 base, and 11 bases separated the two germline ends. Per the germline V gene, CDR1 is SGHDT and CDR2 is YYEEEE. This CDR3 reads CASSRGKANTEAFF. For the CDR3, the DNA is TGTGCCAGCAGCCGTGGGAAGGCGAACACTGAAGCTTTCTTT.

The V call is TRBV5-6, the J call TRBJ2-1, with no clear D. CDR1 and CDR2 from the germline V gene are SGHDT and YYEEEE. The V and J ends lost 2 bases and 0 bases respectively, with 6 bases between them. The CDR3 has 14 amino acids. This CDR3 reads CASSFKGSYNEQFF. The CDR3, as DNA: TGTGCCAGCAGCTTTAAGGGCTCCTACAATGAGCAGTTCTTC.

The chain is built from TRBV7-3 and TRBJ2-5, with 7 bases identical to TRBD1. Germline V gene sequence: CDR1 SGHTA, CDR2 FQGTGA. V was pared by 7 bases and J by 4 bases, with 15 bases of the junction left unmatched. CDR3 size: 16 residues. The CDR3 loop reads CASNLTRGHRGETQYF. The CDR3 region has the DNA TGTGCCAGCAACCTAACGAGGGGGCACAGGGGAGAGACCCAGTACTTC.

The rearrangement joins TRBV6-5 to TRBJ2-2; D gene ambiguous. The CDR3 contains 13 residues. CDR1 is MNHEY and CDR2 is SVGAGI in the germline V gene. Trimming pared 6 bases from V and 11 bases from J, leaving 16 bases between. CDR3 nucleotide sequence: TGTGCCAGCAGCCCCGGGCCAGGCGGAGAGCTGTTTTTT. Amino acid sequence: CASSPGPGGELFF.

This rearrangement joins TRBV18 to TRBJ2-3; D is uncertain. Germline lookup yields CDR1 KGHSH and CDR2 LQKENI. This CDR3 contains 14 residues. V was clipped by 3 bases and J by 0 bases, with 7 bases between them. The CDR3 reads CASSPFGSTDTQYF. The CDR3 DNA is TGTGCCAGCTCACCGTTCGGGAGCACAGATACGCAGTATTTT.

The rearrangement joins TRBV5-4 to TRBJ2-6; 8 bases are shared with TRBD1. J gave up 0 bases and V 4 bases, and 6 bases lay outside the gene matches. Germline V gene lookup returns CDR1 SGHNT and CDR2 YYREEE (reference sequence). This CDR3 region has 17 residues. CDR3 protein: CASSPTGGDSGANVLTF. The CDR3 nucleotides are TGTGCCAGCAGCCCTACAGGGGGAGACTCTGGGGCCAACGTCCTGACTTTC.

This rearrangement joins TRBV7-2 to TRBJ1-1, with D unresolved. V was cut by 6 bases and J by 1 base, with 9 bases left in between. Germline V gene sequence: CDR1 SGHTA, CDR2 FQGNSA. The CDR3 spans 13 residues. The CDR3 DNA sequence: TGTGCCAGCAGAGTACGGACGAACACTGAAGCTTTCTTT. Encoded protein: CASRVRTNTEAFF. Variable domain in full (rest from reference TRBV7-2 and TRBJ1-1): GAGVSQSPSNKVTEKGKDVELRCDPISGHTALYWYRQSLGQGLEFLIYFQGNSAPDKSGLPSDRFSAERTGGSVSTLTIQRTQQEDSAVYLCASRVRTNTEAFFGQGTRLTVV.

The V call is TRBV7-8, the J call TRBJ2-7, with 7 bases lining up with TRBD1. With V trimmed by 5 bases and J by 7 bases, 11 bases remained unmatched. The CDR3 extends over 14 amino acids. CDR1 and CDR2 (germline): SGHVS, FQNEAQ. CDR3 protein: CASSLGTVLQEQYF. DNA for the CDR3: TGTGCCAGCAGCCTCGGGACAGTCCTACAAGAGCAGTACTTC.

This clone was detected only once. The chain is built from TRBV28 and TRBJ2-1, with 8 bases aligning to TRBD1. The CDR3 extends over 13 amino acids. After removal of 9 bases from V and 9 bases from J, the junction contained 10 bases not matched to a gene. Germline loops: CDR1 MDHEN, CDR2 SYDVKM. The CDR3 loop reads CASRTGHQGEQFF. CDR3 nucleotides: TGTGCCAGTCGGACAGGGCACCAAGGTGAGCAGTTCTTC.

V is TRBV11-2 and J is TRBJ2-1; perhaps D is TRBD1 or TRBD2 (5 bases each). Germline-derived CDR1 and CDR2 are SGHAT and FQNNGV. This CDR3 region has 17 residues. Trimming removed 1 base at V and 1 base at J, with 14 bases between. CDR3 DNA sequence: TGTGCCAGCAGCTTAGTGGGGGTTTTAGGGTCCTACAATGAGCAGTTCTTC. Its protein product is CASSLVGVLGSYNEQFF.

V usage is TRBV20-1 and J usage is TRBJ1-1; 8 nucleotides align to TRBD1. The trim removed 5 bases at V and 7 bases at J, leaving 3 bases unmatched. CDR1 DFQATT and CDR2 SNEGSKA come from the germline V gene (reference sequence). The CDR3 length is 11 residues. The CDR3 region is CSASGGFEAFF. In DNA form, the CDR3 reads TGCAGTGCTTCAGGGGGCTTTGAAGCTTTCTTT.

The CDR3 DNA reads TGTGCCAGCAGCACGCCGGGACTAAGAGAGCAGTACTTC. Amino acid sequence: CASSTPGLREQYF. The chain has TRBV11-2 and TRBJ2-7; 7 bases align to TRBD2. The V segment lost 5 bases and the J segment 7 bases; nucleotides outside the gene matches: 8. This CDR3 has 13 amino acids. Germline V lookup: CDR1 SGHAT, CDR2 FQNNGV.